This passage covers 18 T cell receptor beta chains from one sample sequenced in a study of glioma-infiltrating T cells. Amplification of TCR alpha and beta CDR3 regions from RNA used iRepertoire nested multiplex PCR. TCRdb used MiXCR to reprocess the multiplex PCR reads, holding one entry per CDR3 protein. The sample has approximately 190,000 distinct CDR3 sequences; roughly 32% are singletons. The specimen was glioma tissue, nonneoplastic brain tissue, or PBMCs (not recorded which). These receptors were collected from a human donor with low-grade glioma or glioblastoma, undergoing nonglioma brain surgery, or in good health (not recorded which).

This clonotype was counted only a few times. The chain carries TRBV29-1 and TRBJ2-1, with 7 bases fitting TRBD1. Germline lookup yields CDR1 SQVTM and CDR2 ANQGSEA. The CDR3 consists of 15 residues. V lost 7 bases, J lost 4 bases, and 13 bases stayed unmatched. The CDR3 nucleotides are TGCAGCGCGGACCCGGACAGGTTGCTTTACAATGAGCAGTTCTTC. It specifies CSADPDRLLYNEQFF.

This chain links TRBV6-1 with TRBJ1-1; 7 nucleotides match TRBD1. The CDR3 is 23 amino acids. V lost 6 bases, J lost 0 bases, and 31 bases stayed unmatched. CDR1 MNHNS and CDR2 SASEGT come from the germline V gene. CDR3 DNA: TGTGCCAGCAGATACCCCTCGGAGCTTTATAAACAGGGGAAAGGGGGCATGAACACTGAAGCTTTCTTT. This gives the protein CASRYPSELYKQGKGGMNTEAFF.

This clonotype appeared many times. As DNA, the CDR3 is TGTGCCAGCAGCTTGTTGTGGACCAGTGAGGAGGGGAATGAGCAGTTCTTC. The encoded protein is CASSLLWTSEEGNEQFF. The chain employs TRBV7-8 and TRBJ2-1, with D perhaps matching TRBD2 (6 bases). Trimming pared 3 bases from V and 7 bases from J, leaving 22 bases between. The V gene's germline CDR1 is SGHVS and CDR2 FQNEAQ. The CDR3 totals 17 residues.

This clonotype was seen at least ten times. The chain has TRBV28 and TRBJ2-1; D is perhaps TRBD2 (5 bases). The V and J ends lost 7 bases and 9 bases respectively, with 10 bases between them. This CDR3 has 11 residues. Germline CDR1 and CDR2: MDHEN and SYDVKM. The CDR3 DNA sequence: TGTGCCAGCAATAGGCGGGTTGAGCAGTTCTTC. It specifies CASNRRVEQFF.

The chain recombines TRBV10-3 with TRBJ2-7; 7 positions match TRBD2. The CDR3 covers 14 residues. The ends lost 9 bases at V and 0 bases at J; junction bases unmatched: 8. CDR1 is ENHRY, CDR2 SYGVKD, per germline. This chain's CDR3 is CAISGTTPSYEQYF. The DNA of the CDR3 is TGTGCCATTTCAGGGACTACTCCCTCCTACGAGCAGTACTTC.

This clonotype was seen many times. The CDR3: CASSQDRTPGETQYF. The DNA for the CDR3 is TGCGCCAGCAGCCAAGATAGGACCCCTGGGGAGACCCAGTACTTC. The J gene is TRBJ2-5, the V gene TRBV4-1; D uncertain. The germline V and J ends were trimmed by 0 bases and 5 bases, with 13 bases remaining between them. This CDR3 is 15 amino acids long. Germline V gives CDR1 MGHRA, CDR2 YSYEKL.

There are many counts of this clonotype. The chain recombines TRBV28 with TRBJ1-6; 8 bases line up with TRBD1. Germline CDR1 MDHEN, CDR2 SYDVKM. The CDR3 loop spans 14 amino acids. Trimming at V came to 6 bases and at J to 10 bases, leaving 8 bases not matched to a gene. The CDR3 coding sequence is TGTGCCAGCAGGCTGGGACAGGCCAGATCACCCCTCCACTTT. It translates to CASRLGQARSPLHF.

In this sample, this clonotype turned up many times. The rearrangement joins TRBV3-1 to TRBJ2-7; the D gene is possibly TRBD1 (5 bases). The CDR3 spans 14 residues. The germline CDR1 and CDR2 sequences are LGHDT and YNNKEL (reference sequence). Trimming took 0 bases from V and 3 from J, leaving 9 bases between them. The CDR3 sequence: CASSQDLQVYEQYF. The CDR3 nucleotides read TGTGCCAGCAGCCAAGATCTACAGGTCTACGAGCAGTACTTC.

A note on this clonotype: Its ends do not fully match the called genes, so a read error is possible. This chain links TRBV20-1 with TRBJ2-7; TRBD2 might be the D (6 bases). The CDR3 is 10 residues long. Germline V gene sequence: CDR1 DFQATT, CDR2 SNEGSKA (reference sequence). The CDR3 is CSARVGGQYF. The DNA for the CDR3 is TGTAGTGCTAGAGTCGGGGGGCAGTACTTC.

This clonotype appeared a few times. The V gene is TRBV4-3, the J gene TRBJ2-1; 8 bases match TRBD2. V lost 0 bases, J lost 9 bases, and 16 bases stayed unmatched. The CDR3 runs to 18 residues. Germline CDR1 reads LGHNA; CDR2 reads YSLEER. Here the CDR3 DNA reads TGCGCCAGCAGCCAAGACGGTGCGGGGACTAGAATTCTCGGTGAGCAGTTCTTC. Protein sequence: CASSQDGAGTRILGEQFF.

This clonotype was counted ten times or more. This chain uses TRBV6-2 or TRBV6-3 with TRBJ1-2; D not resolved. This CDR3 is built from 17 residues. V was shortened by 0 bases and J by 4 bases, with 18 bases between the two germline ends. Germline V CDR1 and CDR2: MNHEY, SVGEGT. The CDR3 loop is CASSYSSYKKPGYGYTF. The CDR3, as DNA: TGTGCCAGCAGTTACTCGAGCTACAAAAAACCGGGCTATGGCTACACCTTC.

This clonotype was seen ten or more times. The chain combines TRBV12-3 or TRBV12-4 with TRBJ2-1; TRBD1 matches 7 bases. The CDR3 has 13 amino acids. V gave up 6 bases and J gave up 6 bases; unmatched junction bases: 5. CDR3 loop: CASREQGRNEQFF. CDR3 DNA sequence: TGTGCCAGCAGAGAACAGGGGCGCAATGAGCAGTTCTTC.

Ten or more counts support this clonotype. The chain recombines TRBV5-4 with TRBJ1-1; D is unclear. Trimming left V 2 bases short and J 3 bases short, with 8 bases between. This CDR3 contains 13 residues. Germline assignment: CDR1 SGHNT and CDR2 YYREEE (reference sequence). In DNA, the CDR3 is TGTGCCAGCAGCTTTGGGGAGTACACTGAAGCTTTCTTT. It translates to CASSFGEYTEAFF.

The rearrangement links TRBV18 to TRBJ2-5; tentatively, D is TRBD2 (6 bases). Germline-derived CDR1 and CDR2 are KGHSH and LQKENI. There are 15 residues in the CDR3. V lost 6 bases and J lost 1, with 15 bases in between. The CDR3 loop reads CASSGSWGLQETQYF. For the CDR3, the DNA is TGTGCCAGCTCCGGGAGCTGGGGCCTCCAAGAGACCCAGTACTTC.

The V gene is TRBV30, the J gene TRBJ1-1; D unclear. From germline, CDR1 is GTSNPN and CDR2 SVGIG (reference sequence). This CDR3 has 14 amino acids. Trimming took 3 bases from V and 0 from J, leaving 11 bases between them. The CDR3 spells CAWRIRYMNTEAFF. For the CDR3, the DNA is TGTGCCTGGAGAATAAGGTATATGAACACTGAAGCTTTCTTT.

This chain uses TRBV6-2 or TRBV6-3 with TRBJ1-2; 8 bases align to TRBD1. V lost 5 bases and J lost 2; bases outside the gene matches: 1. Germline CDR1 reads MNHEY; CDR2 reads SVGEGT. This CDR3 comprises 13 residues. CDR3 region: CASSRQGNYGYTF. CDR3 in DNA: TGTGCCAGCAGTCGACAGGGGAACTATGGCTACACCTTC.

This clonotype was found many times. The CDR3 region is CSASPRDRDVNQPQHF. The CDR3 nucleotides are TGCAGTGCTTCCCCACGGGACAGGGACGTGAATCAGCCCCAGCATTTT. The chain carries TRBV20-1 and TRBJ1-5, with 9 bases aligning to TRBD1. After removal of 5 bases from V and 4 bases from J, the junction contained 12 bases not matched to a gene. CDR1 and CDR2 from the germline V gene are DFQATT and SNEGSKA (reference sequence). This CDR3 is 16 amino acids long.

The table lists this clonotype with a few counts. The CDR3 DNA follows: TGCGCCAGCAGCCAAGATCTAGTTTTTGCATATACGCAGTATTTT. Protein product: CASSQDLVFAYTQYF. V gene TRBV4-1 combines with J gene TRBJ2-3; no definite D call. Germline CDR1 MGHRA, CDR2 YSYEKL. The CDR3 loop spans 15 amino acids. Trimming stripped 0 bases from V and 7 bases from J, with 14 bases between.